This TCR beta chain was identified in a study of cytomegalovirus exposure and HLA in healthy donors. With 60 Vbeta and 13 Jbeta primers, the PCR was carried out. The repertoire was sequenced with immunoSEQ multiplex PCR; TCRdb's copy has only in-frame clones and lacks some. The sample holds 140,000 to 150,000 clones, around three fifths seen once. This clone was seen a few times. As yet, its antigen is unknown. General study findings and limits: Previous analysis showed most TCR beta V segments were productive about 90% or about 30% of the time. The study listed approximately 170 cytomegalovirus-associated TCR beta chains. The sole available immune exposure information was CMV serostatus. Some segments of the V type, notably TRBV6-2 and TRBV6-3, were excluded as indistinguishable.

Trimming left V 11 bases short and J 8 bases short, with 26 bases between. Germline V lookup: CDR1 SEHNR, CDR2 FQNEAQ (reference sequence). The CDR3 consists of 15 residues. This receptor was taken from a male donor in good health and CMV-seronegative. The material sequenced was PBMCs. The chain recombines TRBV7-9 with TRBJ2-3; D possibly corresponds to TRBD2 (5 bases). CDR3 in DNA: TGTGCCTCGACCCCAGGACTGGCGTTGGTAGCTACGCAGTATTTT. Residues: CASTPGLALVATQYF. Complete variable domain (other parts from reference TRBV7-9 and TRBJ2-3): DTGVSQNPRHKITKRGQNVTFRCDPISEHNRLYWYRQTLGQGPEFLTYFQNEAQLEKSRLLSDRFSAERPKGSFSTLEIQRTEQGDSAMYLCASTPGLALVATQYFGPGTRLTVL.